This T cell receptor beta chain was obtained from a study of T cell responses to AZD1222 COVID-19 vaccine. Study outcomes and limitations: Vaccine-associated CD4 TCRs ranged over spike, dominating at 160-218 and 743-854. The sample set comprised mostly white British donors with more females, and clonal diversity was possibly underestimated. Repertoire sampling was restricted to post-peak T cell response timepoints. Within unmutated variant regions lay the reported targets of nearly half of spike-specific TCRs.

Details on this clone: No antigen is known for it.

The J segment lost 7 bases and the V segment lost 0 bases, leaving 9 bases of the junction unmatched. The CDR3 is 16 residues long. Germline V gives CDR1 LGHNA, CDR2 YNFKEQ. Here immunoSEQ multiplex PCR was the method, and the copy in TCRdb shows in-frame clones only, minus some. The repertoire consists of about 130,000 clones, with approximately 90% occurring once and the leading ten covering roughly 1.5%. This clonotype originated in an adult in good health. This material consisted of peripheral blood, taken on day 0 of AZD1222 vaccination. This chain uses TRBV4-2 with TRBJ2-5; 9 bases match TRBD2. The CDR3 loop is CASSQDRAGGPATQYF. As DNA, the CDR3 is TGTGCCAGCAGCCAAGACCGCGCGGGGGGGCCTGCGACCCAGTACTTC.